Here is one T cell receptor (beta chain) with its context. Its target is unknown. This sample is drawn from a study of identical twins. Whole-study results and caveats: Within twin pairs, the out-of-frame alpha sequences they shared showed excess low generation probability. Fewer insertions were carried by abundant cord blood beta clonotypes, but none was seen in memory repertoires. Analyses based on zero insertions could be partly confounded by invariant MAIT and iNKT cells.

Each cDNA held unique molecular identifiers, and template switching gave it a universal primer site. TCRdb independently ran MiXCR on the 5' RACE reads; one entry per CDR3 protein. The data contain 230,000 or so distinct CDR3 sequences, around 8.3% of them singletons. These data were also reused for a study on yellow fever vaccine responses in identical twins.

This TCR came from a woman aged 18 to 35 in good health. The sample was CD8+ T cells sorted from blood.

The CDR3 spells CASSQEKEGWDGYTF. The CDR3 coding sequence is TGTGCCAGCAGCCAAGAGAAAGAGGGATGGGATGGCTACACCTTC. V usage is TRBV4-2 and J usage is TRBJ1-2; D gene uncertain. The CDR3 loop spans 15 amino acids. CDR1 is LGHNA and CDR2 is YNFKEQ in the germline V gene. V was cut by 0 bases and J by 6 bases, with 14 bases left in between.